The 9 T cell receptor beta chains presented below share a single source sample, sequenced in a study of Tregs in tolerant kidney transplant recipients. Clones were read by immunoSEQ multiplex PCR, and TCRdb kept only the in-frame ones, dropping some. The data contain approximately 75,000 clones, 75% to 95% of them singletons. The sample was Tregs from blood, taken before the transplant. The receptors were gathered from a human donor who received a combined kidney and bone marrow transplant.

This clone has just one count. The chain recombines TRBV19 with TRBJ2-5; 10 positions agree with TRBD2. The J call may be wrong; the DNA end is better matched by TRBJ2-7. Germline V lookup: CDR1 LNHDA, CDR2 SQIVND (reference sequence). CDR3 length: 15 amino acids. DNA of the CDR3: TGTGCCAGTAGTACCAAAGCGGGAGGGGGCTACGAGCAGTACTTC. Its protein product is CASSTKAGGGYEQYF.

V gene TRBV30 combines with J gene TRBJ1-1; D remains ambiguous. V lost 0 bases and J lost 3, with 5 bases in between. This CDR3 is built from 12 residues. Germline assignment: CDR1 GTSNPN and CDR2 SVGIG (reference sequence). The CDR3 region has the DNA TGTGCCTGGAGTGTACGTTACACTGAAGCTTTCTTT. Translating it yields CAWSVRYTEAFF.

The chain links TRBV10-1 to TRBJ2-3; D tentatively fits TRBD1 or TRBD2 (5 bases each). Germline V CDR1 and CDR2: WNHNN, SYGVQD (reference sequence). The CDR3 consists of 15 residues. Trimming pared 9 bases from V and 6 bases from J, leaving 22 bases between. In nucleotides, the CDR3 is TGCGCCAGAGGGGTGGGAGTAGGTTTTTCGGATACGCAGTATTTT. Protein sequence: CARGVGVGFSDTQYF.

This clone was detected once. The chain recombines TRBV7-2 with TRBJ2-7; TRBD2 matches at 13 bases. Germline lookup yields CDR1 SGHTA and CDR2 FQGNSA. This CDR3 has 15 amino acids. Trimming took 5 bases from V and 7 from J; bases not matched to a gene: 8. The CDR3 coding sequence is TGTGCCAGCAGCCCGGGACTAGCGGGGAGGGATGAGCAGTACTTC. This codes for CASSPGLAGRDEQYF.

The chain carries TRBV11-3 and TRBJ2-2; 8 nucleotides align to TRBD1. From germline, CDR1 is SGHNT and CDR2 YENEEA. After removal of 5 bases from V and 5 bases from J, the junction contained 13 bases not matched to a gene. The CDR3 is made up of 17 amino acids. CDR3: CASSQGPGQGWTGELFF. The CDR3, as DNA: TGTGCCAGCAGCCAGGGGCCCGGACAGGGTTGGACCGGGGAGCTGTTTTTT.

The sample holds one count of this clone. The chain carries TRBV6-4 and TRBJ2-2, with 13 positions matching TRBD2. CDR1 is MRHNA, CDR2 SNTAGT, per germline. V shed 6 bases, J shed 1 base, and the junction held 11 bases outside the gene matches. The CDR3 is made up of 19 amino acids. The CDR3 protein is CASRELTSGRAGNTGELFF. In DNA form, the CDR3 reads TGTGCCAGCAGAGAATTAACTAGCGGGAGGGCGGGGAACACCGGGGAGCTGTTTTTT.

This rearrangement joins TRBV7-3 to TRBJ2-2; 11 bases agree with TRBD2. After removal of 4 bases from V and 4 bases from J, the junction contained 5 bases not matched to a gene. Germline V gene sequence: CDR1 SGHTA, CDR2 FQGTGA. This CDR3 region has 16 residues. The CDR3 DNA follows: TGTGCCAGCAGCTCTACTAGCGGGAGAACCACCGGGGAGCTGTTTTTT. It translates to CASSSTSGRTTGELFF. The complete variable domain, with remaining parts taken from reference TRBV7-3 and TRBJ2-2, reads GAGVSQTPSNKVTEKGKYVELRCDPISGHTALYWYRQSLGQGPEFLIYFQGTGAADDSGLPNDRFFAVRPEGSVSTLKIQRTERGDSAVYLCASSSTSGRTTGELFFGEGSRLTVL.

This chain connects TRBV28 to TRBJ1-2; unclear D gene. Germline CDR1 reads MDHEN; CDR2 reads SYDVKM. This CDR3 is 13 amino acids long. V lost 2 bases, J lost 8 bases, and 12 bases lay in between. CDR3 sequence: CASSLGIGRGYTF. The CDR3 nucleotides read TGTGCCAGCAGTTTAGGCATCGGCCGGGGCTACACCTTC.

The V and J genes are TRBV28 and TRBJ2-4, with D possibly being TRBD2 (6 bases). Germline V CDR1 and CDR2: MDHEN, SYDVKM. The V end lost 3 bases, the J end lost 0 bases, and 9 bases lay between the germline ends. This CDR3 has 15 amino acids. CDR3 sequence reads: CASSLGLQAKNIQYF. The DNA for the CDR3 is TGTGCCAGCAGTTTGGGACTTCAAGCCAAAAACATTCAGTACTTC.